One and the same sample provided the 21 T cell receptor beta chains below, sequenced in a study of vaccination and CD4 T cells after COVID-19 (dated 2022 in TCRdb). These TCRs' antigens remain unknown. According to the study, the label for this sample's treatment or condition signals: approximately 10-day PBMC culture with coronavirus spike peptide pools or control peptides (ViraFEST assay). The library was obtained by PCR. For sequencing, an Illumina iSeq 100 was employed. DNA from cultured CD4+ T cells underwent TCR sequencing with the Oncomine TCR Beta short-read assay at the Johns Hopkins FTIC core. The public reads were run again by TCRdb, first through fastp at Q25 and then through MiXCR, and only productive beta chains were kept. Merged by CDR3 protein, the rows form single entries marked with the most common genes and DNA. The sample contains some 21,000 distinct CDR3 sequences, roughly half of them found a single time. Of the sample, 9.6% is held by the ten largest clones.

Source material: CD4+ T cells from blood, cultured in vitro. Source of these receptors: a human donor who had recovered from COVID-19.

This sequence joins TRBV20-1 and TRBJ1-2; weak D call: TRBD1 (6 bases). The germline V gene encodes CDR1 DFQATT and CDR2 SNEGSKA (reference sequence). Trimming cost V 3 bases and J 3 bases, with 11 bases left between them. CDR3 size: 13 residues. As DNA, the CDR3 is TGCAGTGCTAGGTACAGGGAGGACTATGGCTACACCTTC. Translating gives CSARYREDYGYTF.

CDR3 DNA sequence: TGCAGTGCTAGAGCGTGGTCGAACACTGAAGCTTTCTTT. Amino acid sequence: CSARAWSNTEAFF. The chain employs TRBV20-1 and TRBJ1-1, with unresolved D. The CDR3 is 13 residues long. The V gene's germline CDR1 is DFQATT and CDR2 SNEGSKA (reference sequence). The germline V and J ends were trimmed by 1 base and 1 base, with 7 bases remaining between them.

The chain recombines TRBV27 with TRBJ1-2; 7 bases fit TRBD1. The ends lost 4 bases at V and 1 base at J; junction bases unmatched: 9. The CDR3 has 16 residues. Germline CDR1 is MNHEY and CDR2 is SMNVEV (reference sequence). Here the CDR3 reads CASSSVPGTDNYGYTF. The CDR3 bases are TGTGCCAGCAGTTCGGTGCCCGGGACAGATAACTATGGCTACACCTTC.

This clonotype has just a few counts. V is TRBV6-2 or TRBV6-3 and J is TRBJ2-5, with a weak D call TRBD2 (5 bases). CDR1 and CDR2 from the germline V gene are MNHEY and SVGEGT. V lost 6 bases to trimming and J lost 5 bases, with 10 bases between them. CDR3 length: 12 amino acids. The CDR3, as DNA: TGTGCCAGCAGCACGGGCGGGGAGACCCAGTACTTC. Translating gives CASSTGGETQYF.

V usage is TRBV5-4 and J usage is TRBJ2-1; no firm D call. The CDR3 consists of 13 residues. V was shortened by 0 bases and J by 6 bases, with 7 bases between the two germline ends. CDR1 SGHNT and CDR2 YYREEE come from the germline V gene (reference sequence). The DNA for the CDR3 is TGTGCCAGCAGCTTGGGGGCAGTCAATGAGCAGTTCTTC. Its translation: CASSLGAVNEQFF. The full variable domain, its missing parts supplied by reference TRBV5-4 and TRBJ2-1, is ETGVTQSPTHLIKTRGQQVTLRCSSQSGHNTVSWYQQALGQGPQFIFQYYREEENGRGNFPPRFSGLQFPNYSSELNVNALELDDSALYLCASSLGAVNEQFFGPGTRLTVL.

CDR3 sequence (DNA): TGCAGTGCTAGAGAAATAGGGACAGGTAACGAGCAGTACTTC. Translated: CSAREIGTGNEQYF. The V gene is TRBV20-1, the J gene TRBJ2-7; 8 positions match TRBD1. J lost 5 bases, V lost 0 bases, and 6 bases had no gene match. The CDR3 extends over 14 amino acids. Looked up from germline, CDR1 is DFQATT and CDR2 is SNEGSKA (reference sequence).

The chain joins TRBV18 to TRBJ1-5, with unresolved D. Trimming stripped 2 bases from V and 6 bases from J, with 17 bases between. The CDR3 runs to 16 residues. Germline loops: CDR1 KGHSH, CDR2 LQKENI. The CDR3 is CASSPTKVGGGQPQHF. The CDR3 coding sequence is TGTGCCAGCTCACCAACAAAAGTCGGAGGTGGTCAGCCCCAGCATTTT.

This clonotype was seen a few times. The chain joins TRBV20-1 to TRBJ1-2; TRBD1 agrees at 7 bases. Germline loops: CDR1 DFQATT, CDR2 SNEGSKA (reference sequence). The junction had 12 bases not matched to a gene; V was cut back by 4 bases and J by 4 bases. The CDR3 contains 15 residues. CDR3 in DNA: TGCAGTGCTAACACGGGAGGGGGCGCGGCCTATGGCTACACCTTC. Translated: CSANTGGGAAYGYTF.

This clonotype came up a few times. CDR3 coding DNA: TGTGCCAGCAGTTACCGGACAGGGGCCGACTCTGGGGCCAACGTCCTGACTTTC. Protein product: CASSYRTGADSGANVLTF. The rearrangement uses TRBV27 and TRBJ2-6; 9 bases map to TRBD1. The germline V gene has CDR1 MNHEY and CDR2 SMNVEV (reference sequence). The V segment lost 4 bases and the J segment 0 bases; nucleotides outside the gene matches: 7. The CDR3 has 18 amino acids. The full variable domain, completed using reference TRBV27 and TRBJ2-6, is EAQVTQNPRYLITVTGKKLTVTCSQNMNHEYMSWYRQDPGLGLRQIYYSMNVEVTDKGDVPEGYKVSRKEKRNFPLILESPSPNQTSLYFCASSYRTGADSGANVLTFGAGSRLTVL.

The gene calls are TRBV5-8 and TRBJ2-1, with 9 bases that match TRBD2. V gave up 6 bases and J gave up 8 bases; unmatched junction bases: 18. The CDR3 length is 17 residues. Germline V lookup: CDR1 SGHTS, CDR2 YDEGEE. The CDR3 bases are TGTGCCAGCAACCACGATGCGCGGGAGGGCTACCCCCATGAGCAGTTCTTC. This sequence encodes CASNHDAREGYPHEQFF.

V usage is TRBV27 and J usage is TRBJ1-6, with 10 bases identical to TRBD1. Germline V gene sequence: CDR1 MNHEY, CDR2 SMNVEV (reference sequence). Germline trimming cut 6 bases from V and 4 bases from J; bases unmatched to any gene: 6. This CDR3 is built from 16 residues. The CDR3 DNA sequence: TGTGCCAGCAGCCGACAGGGGGCAAGTTATAATTCACCCCTCCACTTT. This encodes CASSRQGASYNSPLHF.

The chain recombines TRBV11-3 with TRBJ2-6; D unclear. Deletions cut 3 bases from V and 1 base from J, with 10 bases between. CDR1 and CDR2 (germline): SGHNT, YENEEA. There are 16 residues in the CDR3. CDR3 bases: TGTGCCAGCAGCTTCGCAATTGTATCTGGGGCCAACGTCCTGACTTTC. This encodes CASSFAIVSGANVLTF.

DNA of the CDR3: TGTGCCAGCAGCTCTCGGGACTCTCACACCGGGGAGCTGTTTTTT. It codes for CASSSRDSHTGELFF. The chain joins TRBV5-4 to TRBJ2-2; TRBD2 might be the D (6 bases). The CDR3 contains 15 residues. CDR1 is SGHNT, CDR2 YYREEE, per germline (reference sequence). Trimming shortened V by 3 bases and J by 3 bases, and 12 bases separated the two germline ends. Looking up the rest from reference TRBV5-4 and TRBJ2-2 gives the full variable domain: ETGVTQSPTHLIKTRGQQVTLRCSSQSGHNTVSWYQQALGQGPQFIFQYYREEENGRGNFPPRFSGLQFPNYSSELNVNALELDDSALYLCASSSRDSHTGELFFGEGSRLTVL.

The chain couples TRBV6-2 or TRBV6-3 to TRBJ2-5; 7 positions match TRBD2. The CDR3 is made up of 16 amino acids. Germline V gene data show CDR1 as MNHEY and CDR2 as SVGEGT. V lost 5 bases, J lost 0 bases, and 9 bases stayed unmatched. The CDR3 nucleotides read TGTGCCAGCAGTCATCCTCTAGCGGCCTACCAAGAGACCCAGTACTTC. Protein sequence: CASSHPLAAYQETQYF.

J is TRBJ2-3 and V is TRBV10-1; 7 positions match TRBD2. V was clipped by 7 bases and J by 3 bases; unmatched bases: 10. Germline V gene sequence: CDR1 WNHNN, CDR2 SYGVQD (reference sequence). The CDR3 is 15 residues long. The CDR3, as DNA: TGCGCCAGCAAAATTCGGGGGGTAATGACAGATACGCAGTATTTT. Protein: CASKIRGVMTDTQYF.

The chain combines TRBV5-1 with TRBJ2-5, with 14 bases matching TRBD2. The V gene end was trimmed by 5 bases and the J gene end by 4 bases; junction bases not matched to a gene: 10. Per germline, CDR1 SGHRS and CDR2 YFSETQ. The CDR3 length is 17 residues. The CDR3 region has the DNA TGCGCCAGCAGGACAGGGGGACTAGCGGGAGTGGGAGAGACCCAGTACTTC. Amino acid sequence: CASRTGGLAGVGETQYF.

This chain uses TRBV6-1 with TRBJ1-1; D gene ambiguous. Germline CDR1 MNHNS, CDR2 SASEGT. V was trimmed by 6 bases and J by 4 bases, leaving 15 bases between them. The CDR3 length is 14 residues. In nucleotides, the CDR3 is TGTGCCAGCAGGCCTAATAGGGAGGGCACTGAAGCTTTCTTT. Its protein is CASRPNREGTEAFF.

In this sample, this clonotype turned up a few times. The genes are TRBV20-1 and TRBJ2-7; 7 bases line up with TRBD2. Germline V gene lookup returns CDR1 DFQATT and CDR2 SNEGSKA (reference sequence). The CDR3 sequence is 16 residues long. J gave up 1 base and V 3 bases, and 12 bases lay outside the gene matches. CDR3 DNA sequence: TGCAGTGCTAGTATTTGGGGGAGGGCCGGGTCCTACGAGCAGTACTTC. Translating it yields CSASIWGRAGSYEQYF.

The V and J genes are TRBV2 and TRBJ2-5; possibly TRBD1 for D (5 bases). This CDR3 comprises 14 residues. Germline V CDR1 and CDR2: SNHLY, FYNNEI. V gave up 7 bases and J gave up 2 bases, with 14 bases separating them. CDR3 residues: CASKKTASQETQYF. The CDR3 nucleotides are TGTGCCAGCAAAAAGACAGCATCTCAAGAGACCCAGTACTTC.

This rearrangement joins TRBV5-5 to TRBJ2-2; D unresolved. The length of the CDR3 is 13 residues. The V gene's germline CDR1 is SGHKS and CDR2 YYEKEE (reference sequence). V shed 4 bases and J shed 4 bases, with 8 bases lying between them. This chain's CDR3 is CASSRDFTGELFF. The CDR3 DNA reads as TGTGCCAGCAGCCGCGATTTCACCGGGGAGCTGTTTTTT.

CDR3: CASSLRRGLAGDEQFF. DNA for the CDR3: TGTGCCAGCAGCCTCAGGAGAGGACTAGCGGGAGATGAGCAGTTCTTC. The J gene is TRBJ2-1, the V gene TRBV7-8, with TRBD2 matching over 13 bases. V shed 5 bases and J 8 bases; nucleotides not matched to a gene: 9. This CDR3 has 16 residues. Germline V lookup: CDR1 SGHVS, CDR2 FQNEAQ.